Each of the 8 T cell receptor beta chains below was sequenced from the same sample in a study of a mutant IDH1 vaccine in newly diagnosed glioma. These TCRs are of unknown antigen specificity. Sequencing used immunoSEQ multiplex PCR; TCRdb keeps in-frame clones, though not all of them. The profile covers 40,000 to 55,000 clones, with 70% to 85% appearing a single time and 5.5% to 8.5% taken by the ten largest. Stated time point: week 35, safety follow-up. Vaccinated patients received 300 ug of mutant IDH1 20-mer peptide per dose, with topical imiquimod. This specimen consisted of PBMCs, obtained from a glioma patient whose treatment included an IDH1 peptide vaccine. These receptors all come from a man in his forties with glioma.

This chain links TRBV15 with TRBJ1-1; TRBD1 is a possible D gene (5 bases). V was trimmed by 5 bases and J by 1 base, leaving 11 bases between them. CDR1 is LNHNV and CDR2 is YYDKDF in the germline V gene (reference sequence). The CDR3 has 14 amino acids. The CDR3 nucleotides read TGTGCCACCAGCGTCAGGGTTAAGAACACTGAAGCTTTCTTT. Translated, it gives CATSVRVKNTEAFF.

The CDR3 DNA sequence: TGTGCCTGTAATCGCCGTGGTAACAGGTTCTCTGGAAACACCATATATTTT. Its translation: CACNRRGNRFSGNTIYF. The chain combines TRBV30 with TRBJ1-3, with D possibly being TRBD1 (5 bases). The CDR3 contains 17 residues. Per the germline V gene, CDR1 is GTSNPN and CDR2 is SVGIG (reference sequence). Between the trimmed V and J ends, which lost 6 bases and 0 bases, there was a span of 21 bases.

Only a few counts were recorded for this clone. V gene TRBV29-1 combines with J gene TRBJ2-6, with no clear D. The CDR3 runs 14 residues. V lost 5 bases to trimming and J lost 0 bases, with 8 bases between them. In germline, CDR1 is SQVTM, CDR2 ANQGSEA. CDR3 sequence: CSVLAFSGANVLTF. For the CDR3, the DNA is TGCAGCGTTCTTGCTTTCTCTGGGGCCAACGTCCTGACTTTC.

For this clone: The conserved phenylalanine or tryptophan normally closing the CDR3 is absent here, so this likely arose from a read error. The DNA is omitted, as the CDR3 cannot be located on it reliably, and the CDR3 follows TCRdb's listing. V is TRBV6-4 and J is TRBJ2-3; TRBD2 is taken as the D call from the table, unchecked against the DNA. The CDR3 numbers 8 amino acids, ends counted. Germline V lookup: CDR1 MRHNA, CDR2 SNTAGT. CDR3 sequence: CASSEEGL.

The gene calls are TRBV13 and TRBJ2-3; D remains unclear. The germline CDR1 and CDR2 sequences are PRHDT and FYEKMQ (reference sequence). This CDR3 has 14 residues. Trimming removed 5 bases at V and 6 bases at J, with 15 bases between. CDR3 nucleotides: TGTGCCAGCAGCCTAGACCAAAGGGCCGATACGCAGTATTTT. Translating gives CASSLDQRADTQYF.

The table lists this clone with many counts. The gene calls are TRBV19 and TRBJ2-7; tentative D call: TRBD1 (5 bases). The CDR3 totals 12 residues. V lost 5 bases and J lost 3, with 8 bases in between. Germline loops: CDR1 LNHDA, CDR2 SQIVND (reference sequence). CDR3 sequence reads: CASSSGHYEQYF. The CDR3 coding sequence is TGTGCCAGTAGTTCCGGACACTACGAGCAGTACTTC.

The CDR3 here is CASSFSRDSYEAFF. The CDR3 region has the DNA TGTGCCAGTAGTTTCAGCCGGGACAGCTATGAAGCTTTCTTT. The V gene is TRBV19, the J gene TRBJ1-1; TRBD1 matches at 7 bases. This CDR3 region has 14 residues. Germline CDR1 and CDR2: LNHDA and SQIVND (reference sequence). J was trimmed by 7 bases and V by 5 bases; bases with no gene match: 10.

The chain employs TRBV18 and TRBJ2-7; the D is unclear. This CDR3 comprises 18 residues. Germline-derived CDR1 and CDR2 are KGHSH and LQKENI. V gave up 3 bases and J gave up 2 bases, with 23 bases separating them. In DNA form, the CDR3 reads TGTGCCAGCTCACCTACGGGCCTCAATTCTAGGGAAACCTACGAGCAGTACTTC. Its protein product is CASSPTGLNSRETYEQYF.